One sample yielded the 29 T cell receptor beta chains listed below, sequenced in a study of T cell repertoires in cytomegalovirus infection. A single record per CDR3 protein comes from TCRdb applying MiXCR to the reads. The table has roughly 280,000 distinct CDR3 sequences, approximately 22% seen once; the top ten hold roughly a fifth. No antigen has been assigned to these receptors. The sample consisted of cultured PBMCs, taken from culture after CMV antigen stimulation. These TCRs come from a human donor in good health (CMV status not recorded). Some clones in this sample may be carry-over from other donors' samples.

V and J are TRBV6-2 or TRBV6-3 and TRBJ2-3; 10 positions match TRBD1. The CDR3 extends over 16 amino acids. V trimming: 0 bases; J trimming: 0 bases; junction bases outside the gene matches: 0. Germline values: CDR1 MNHEY, CDR2 SVGEGT. The CDR3: CASSYSGQGSTDTQYF. CDR3 coding DNA: TGTGCCAGCAGTTACTCGGGACAGGGGAGCACAGATACGCAGTATTTT.

This clonotype has just a few counts. CDR3 sequence: CSARDRTSVKTYEQYF. The CDR3 nucleotides read TGCAGTGCTAGAGATCGGACTAGCGTTAAGACCTACGAGCAGTACTTC. V and J are TRBV20-1 and TRBJ2-7; 9 positions agree with TRBD2. V lost 0 bases and J lost 2; bases outside the gene matches: 8. Germline CDR1 DFQATT, CDR2 SNEGSKA (reference sequence). The CDR3 has 16 amino acids.

The J gene is TRBJ2-1, the V gene TRBV7-9; maybe TRBD1 (8 bases). This CDR3 is 15 amino acids long. Per the germline V gene, CDR1 is SEHNR and CDR2 is FQNEAQ (reference sequence). V lost 6 bases and J 5 bases, leaving 17 bases between the germline ends. The CDR3 region is CASSRRGLADNEQFF. The CDR3 region has the DNA TGTGCCAGCAGTCGCAGGGGGCTAGCGGACAATGAGCAGTTCTTC.

The chain links TRBV4-3 to TRBJ2-5; D may be TRBD1 (7 bases). The CDR3 is made up of 18 amino acids. The ends were cut back, 0 bases at V and 2 bases at J, with 19 bases in the middle. Per germline, CDR1 LGHNA and CDR2 YSLEER. As DNA, the CDR3 is TGCGCCAGCAGCCAAGAATGGGAGGTGACAGGGAGACAAGAGACCCAGTACTTC. It yields the protein CASSQEWEVTGRQETQYF.

This clonotype was seen ten or more times. This chain connects TRBV7-2 to TRBJ1-2; no firm D call. The CDR3 has 17 residues. In germline, CDR1 is SGHTA, CDR2 FQGNSA. Trimming removed 4 bases at V and 4 bases at J, with 22 bases between. Here the CDR3 reads CASSSQRSMASLYGYTF. The CDR3 bases are TGTGCCAGCAGCTCCCAAAGGTCAATGGCGTCGCTCTATGGCTACACCTTC.

The gene calls are TRBV7-2 and TRBJ1-6, with 7 positions matching TRBD1. This CDR3 spans 14 amino acids. Germline CDR1 SGHTA, CDR2 FQGNSA. V trimming: 7 bases; J trimming: 9 bases; junction bases outside the gene matches: 9. DNA of the CDR3: TGTGCCAGCACCCTACAGGGGACGATTTCACCCCTCCACTTT. It yields the protein CASTLQGTISPLHF. The variable domain in full, with the rest retrieved from reference TRBV7-2 and TRBJ1-6, is GAGVSQSPSNKVTEKGKDVELRCDPISGHTALYWYRQSLGQGLEFLIYFQGNSAPDKSGLPSDRFSAERTGGSVSTLTIQRTQQEDSAVYLCASTLQGTISPLHFGNGTRLTVT.

The sample holds a few counts of this clonotype. V usage is TRBV7-8 and J usage is TRBJ2-7, with a tentative D call TRBD1 (7 bases). The germline V and J ends were trimmed by 1 base and 2 bases, with 12 bases remaining between them. CDR3 size: 15 residues. Germline CDR1 and CDR2: SGHVS and FQNEAQ. CDR3: CASSLDRRGAYEQYF. CDR3 bases: TGTGCCAGCAGCTTAGATCGCAGGGGGGCCTACGAGCAGTACTTC.

At least ten counts were recorded for this clonotype. This chain uses TRBV5-6 with TRBJ1-2; D ambiguous. Trimming removed 1 base from V and 0 bases from J, with 4 bases in between. CDR3 length: 13 residues. Germline-derived CDR1 and CDR2 are SGHDT and YYEEEE. The DNA of the CDR3 is TGTGCCAGCAGCTTGACCTCTAACTATGGCTACACCTTC. As protein: CASSLTSNYGYTF.

The V gene is TRBV12-3 or TRBV12-4, the J gene TRBJ2-1; 14 bases line up with TRBD2. With V trimmed by 6 bases and J by 8 bases, 3 bases remained unmatched. CDR3 length equals 14 residues. In DNA form, the CDR3 reads TGTGCCAGCAGCCTGGGACTAGCGGGAGATGAGCAGTTCTTC. It specifies CASSLGLAGDEQFF.

This clonotype was seen ten or more times. This rearrangement joins TRBV7-2 to TRBJ2-2; D remains ambiguous. Between the trimmed V and J ends, which lost 1 base and 2 bases, there was a span of 8 bases. Per germline, CDR1 SGHTA and CDR2 FQGNSA. The CDR3 has 15 amino acids. CDR3 amino acids: CASSLGVTNTGELFF. As DNA, the CDR3 is TGTGCCAGCAGCTTAGGCGTCACCAACACCGGGGAGCTGTTTTTT.

This clonotype was detected ten times or more. The chain employs TRBV7-6 and TRBJ2-2; D might be TRBD1 or TRBD2, each matching 5 bases. Germline V gene data show CDR1 as SGHVS and CDR2 as FNYEAQ. This CDR3 is 15 amino acids long. V was cut by 5 bases and J by 6 bases, with 16 bases left in between. The CDR3 region is CASSPEGNGAGELFF. CDR3 DNA: TGTGCCAGCAGCCCTGAGGGGAATGGGGCCGGGGAGCTGTTTTTT. Full variable domain (rest looked up from reference TRBV7-6 and TRBJ2-2): GAGVSQSPRYKVTKRGQDVALRCDPISGHVSLYWYRQALGQGPEFLTYFNYEAQQDKSGLPNDRFSAERPEGSISTLTIQRTEQRDSAMYRCASSPEGNGAGELFFGEGSRLTVL.

This clonotype has ten or more counts. V and J are TRBV7-2 and TRBJ2-2; tentatively, D is TRBD2 (6 bases). The CDR3 consists of 19 residues. With 1 base removed from V and 0 bases from J, the gap between germline ends came to 18 bases. The germline CDR1 and CDR2 sequences are SGHTA and FQGNSA. CDR3 in DNA: TGTGCCAGCAGCTTAGGGGGACTGTCCCCCACGGCGAACACCGGGGAGCTGTTTTTT. Its protein product is CASSLGGLSPTANTGELFF.

The rearrangement joins TRBV12-5 to TRBJ1-1, with a weak D call TRBD1 (6 bases). CDR1 is LGHNT and CDR2 is FRNRAP in the germline V gene. The V gene lost 0 bases and the J gene lost 4 bases, with 15 bases spanning the gap. This CDR3 is built from 16 residues. The CDR3 DNA sequence: TGTGCTAGTGGTTTGGTACTGGGAGGGGGTCCCACTGAAGCTTTCTTT. Translating it yields CASGLVLGGGPTEAFF.

This clonotype was observed a handful of times. The chain joins TRBV28 to TRBJ2-3; TRBD2 agrees at 12 bases. This CDR3 region has 16 residues. CDR1 MDHEN and CDR2 SYDVKM come from the germline V gene. The junction had 8 bases not matched to a gene; V was cut back by 5 bases and J by 5 bases. CDR3 loop: CASSPGLAGLGDTQYF. CDR3 DNA sequence: TGTGCCAGCAGTCCCGGACTAGCGGGATTGGGAGATACGCAGTATTTT.

V and J are TRBV7-9 and TRBJ2-7, with D tentatively TRBD1 or TRBD2 (5 bases each). V dropped 4 bases and J dropped 3 bases, with 10 bases sitting between them. The CDR3 spans 13 residues. Germline V gene sequence: CDR1 SEHNR, CDR2 FQNEAQ (reference sequence). Here the CDR3 DNA reads TGTGCCAGCAGCTGGGACGGGCTCTACGAGCAGTACGTC. This sequence encodes CASSWDGLYEQYV.

This clonotype was seen just once. This chain joins TRBV4-3 and TRBJ2-3; unclear D gene. Germline values: CDR1 LGHNA, CDR2 YSLEER. CDR3 size: 15 residues. Trimming took off 4 bases at V and 0 bases at J, with 11 bases between the two ends. This chain's CDR3 is CASSLGYSSTDTQYF. The DNA for the CDR3 is TGCGCCAGCAGCCTAGGTTATTCTAGCACAGATACGCAGTATTTT.

This clonotype was counted only a few times. The chain links TRBV12-3 or TRBV12-4 to TRBJ1-4, with TRBD1 as a possible D gene (5 bases). This CDR3 has 18 residues. The V end was cut by 7 bases, the J end by 3 bases, with 24 bases between. CDR3 DNA: TGTGCCAGCACCCTTTTGTTTCACCAGGGTATAGCTAATGAAAAACTGTTTTTT. Amino acid sequence: CASTLLFHQGIANEKLFF.

The J gene is TRBJ2-2, the V gene TRBV24-1; D gene unclear. The CDR3 contains 15 residues. Trimming left V 2 bases short and J 8 bases short, with 14 bases between. CDR1 KGHDR and CDR2 SFDVKD come from the germline V gene. CDR3 residues: CATSDSSKDMGELFF. In nucleotides, the CDR3 is TGTGCCACCAGTGATTCAAGTAAAGATATGGGGGAGCTGTTTTTT.

There are a few counts of this clonotype. The gene calls are TRBV6-2 or TRBV6-3 and TRBJ2-3, with D perhaps TRBD2 (5 bases). V was clipped by 0 bases and J by 0 bases, with 7 bases between them. This CDR3 has 15 residues. Germline lookup yields CDR1 MNHEY and CDR2 SVGEGT. The CDR3 coding sequence is TGTGCCAGCAGTTACTCGGAGCGGAGCACAGATACGCAGTATTTT. Translated, it gives CASSYSERSTDTQYF.

The rearrangement links TRBV19 to TRBJ2-1; 8 bases fit TRBD1. Per germline, CDR1 LNHDA and CDR2 SQIVND (reference sequence). This CDR3 spans 17 amino acids. The junction had 15 bases not matched to a gene; V was cut back by 9 bases and J by 2 bases. This CDR3 is CARTEPGQALTYNEQFF. The CDR3, as DNA: TGTGCCAGAACTGAGCCGGGACAGGCACTTACCTACAATGAGCAGTTCTTC.

The DNA for the CDR3 is TGTGCCAGCAGCTTAGAAGGTCGTGGAAACACCATATATTTT. Encoded protein: CASSLEGRGNTIYF. The rearrangement links TRBV7-2 to TRBJ1-3, with D unresolved. V dropped 1 base and J dropped 3 bases, with 7 bases sitting between them. This CDR3 comprises 14 residues. Germline CDR1 and CDR2: SGHTA and FQGNSA.

This sequence joins TRBV19 and TRBJ2-3, with 9 bases identical to TRBD2. The CDR3 length is 16 residues. V lost 5 bases to trimming and J lost 0 bases; unmatched junction nucleotides: 6. The germline CDR1 and CDR2 sequences are LNHDA and SQIVND (reference sequence). This CDR3 reads CASSPLAGASTDTQYF. CDR3 sequence (DNA): TGTGCCAGTAGTCCCTTAGCGGGGGCCAGCACAGATACGCAGTATTTT.

As concerns this clonotype: A much more abundant neighbour one base away suggests this may be a read error. Because it lacks the conserved phenylalanine or tryptophan at the end, this CDR3 is likely a read error. The chain links TRBV7-6 to TRBJ2-1; 16 nucleotides line up with TRBD2. V was clipped by 4 bases and J by 9 bases; unmatched bases: 9. The CDR3 is made up of 17 amino acids. In germline, CDR1 is SGHVS, CDR2 FNYEAQ. The CDR3: CASSSTTGLAGGIEQFC. The DNA of the CDR3 is TGTGCCAGCAGCTCGACTACGGGACTAGCGGGAGGGATTGAGCAGTTCTGC.

The genes are TRBV7-3 and TRBJ2-1; the D gene is possibly TRBD1 (7 bases). The CDR3 has 14 amino acids. From germline, CDR1 is SGHTA and CDR2 FQGTGA. Trimming cost V 3 bases and J 4 bases, with 10 bases left between them. CDR3 DNA: TGTGCCAGCAGCTTCGGGGGACAGTACAATGAGCAGTTCTTC. Residues: CASSFGGQYNEQFF.

This clonotype was observed a few times. This may come from a read error, since a much larger clone is one base off. V is TRBV27 and J is TRBJ2-3; the D is unclear. The CDR3 runs to 11 residues. The V gene lost 6 bases and the J gene lost 2 bases, with 3 bases spanning the gap. Germline V gives CDR1 MNHEY, CDR2 SMNVEV (reference sequence). CDR3 region: CASRFTDTQYF. The DNA for the CDR3 is TGTGCCAGCAGATTCACAGATACGCAGTATTTT.

The CDR3 loop reads CASSLGVTDPGELFF. Here the CDR3 DNA reads TGTGCCAGCAGCTTGGGGGTCACGGACCCCGGGGAGCTGTTTTTT. The gene calls are TRBV5-4 and TRBJ2-2; no definite D call. This CDR3 has 15 amino acids. CDR1 and CDR2 (germline): SGHNT, YYREEE (reference sequence). V was clipped by 0 bases and J by 6 bases, with 12 bases between them.

As to this clonotype: This may come from a read error, since a much larger clone is one base off. V is TRBV7-2 and J is TRBJ2-1; TRBD2 is a possible D gene (6 bases). The CDR3 is 14 amino acids. Germline CDR1 and CDR2: SGHTA and FQGNSA. CDR3 loop: CSSSLDTLAHEQFF. The CDR3 DNA is TGTTCCAGCAGCTTAGATACACTAGCTCACGAGCAGTTCTTC.

This clonotype appeared a few times. This CDR3 reads CASRMRTRDEQFF. CDR3 coding DNA: TGTGCCAGTAGAATGAGGACGAGGGATGAGCAGTTCTTC. V is TRBV19 and J is TRBJ2-1; a weak D match, TRBD2 (5 bases). This CDR3 has 13 residues. V gave up 6 bases and J gave up 8 bases, with 14 bases separating them. CDR1 and CDR2 (germline): LNHDA, SQIVND (reference sequence).

This clonotype was seen a single time. CDR3 sequence: CASSLEGTGGFTDTQYF. The CDR3 bases are TGTGCCAGCAGTTTAGAAGGGACAGGGGGCTTCACAGATACGCAGTATTTT. This rearrangement joins TRBV28 to TRBJ2-3, with 12 bases that match TRBD1. The CDR3 is made up of 17 amino acids. Germline assignment: CDR1 MDHEN and CDR2 SYDVKM. After removal of 2 bases from V and 2 bases from J, the junction contained 5 bases not matched to a gene.